These 9 T cell receptor beta chains originate from one sample sequenced in a study of T cell repertoires in ileal Crohn's disease. This table comes from immunoSEQ multiplex PCR, and its TCRdb copy is limited to in-frame clones, with some not included. Of some 15,000 clones in the sample, under 95% were seen once. Material: ileal tissue. The receptors here all came from an adult with Crohn's disease.

The V and J genes are TRBV7-8 and TRBJ2-2; TRBD2 matches at 8 bases. After removal of 5 bases from V and 5 bases from J, the junction contained 7 bases not matched to a gene. Germline loops: CDR1 SGHVS, CDR2 FQNEAQ. The CDR3 loop spans 15 amino acids. The DNA for the CDR3 is TGTGCCAGCAGCCAACTAGCGGCAGGTACCGGGGAGCTGTTTTTT. This encodes CASSQLAAGTGELFF.

The rearrangement links TRBV5-4 to TRBJ2-7; 7 positions match TRBD1. The length of the CDR3 is 12 residues. V shed 2 bases and J 4 bases; nucleotides not matched to a gene: 0. Germline loops: CDR1 SGHNT, CDR2 YYREEE (reference sequence). The CDR3 nucleotides read TGTGCCAGCAGCTTACAGGGGTACGAGCAGTACTTC. This codes for CASSLQGYEQYF.

This rearrangement joins TRBV18 to TRBJ1-1; 9 nucleotides line up with TRBD1. The CDR3 runs 16 residues. Looked up from germline, CDR1 is KGHSH and CDR2 is LQKENI. With V trimmed by 1 base and J by 3 bases, 6 bases remained unmatched. The CDR3 loop reads CASSPQKGQGDTEAFF. The CDR3 DNA sequence: TGTGCCAGCTCACCACAAAAGGGACAGGGAGACACTGAAGCTTTCTTT.

The V and J genes are TRBV7-6 and TRBJ2-2; 11 nucleotides match TRBD2. The V and J ends lost 4 bases and 6 bases, in that order; junction bases with no gene match: 4. The CDR3 covers 15 residues. From germline, CDR1 is SGHVS and CDR2 FNYEAQ. In DNA form, the CDR3 reads TGTGCCAGCAGCTCCTTAGCGGGGGGGCCCGGGGAGCTGTTTTTT. Translation: CASSSLAGGPGELFF.

The chain combines TRBV11-2 with TRBJ2-3; a possible D gene is TRBD1 (5 bases). V was cut by 5 bases and J by 0 bases, with 15 bases left in between. The CDR3 totals 16 residues. The germline gives CDR1 SGHAT, CDR2 FQNNGV. The CDR3 loop is CASSPYETASTDTQYF. For the CDR3, the DNA is TGTGCCAGCAGCCCTTATGAGACAGCCAGCACAGATACGCAGTATTTT.

The chain joins TRBV27 to TRBJ2-7, with a weak D call TRBD2 (6 bases). The CDR3 is made up of 14 amino acids. CDR1 and CDR2 (germline): MNHEY, SMNVEV (reference sequence). Trimming removed 5 bases from V and 0 bases from J, with 11 bases in between. CDR3 DNA sequence: TGTGCCAGCAGTCCGGGACTTGCCTCCTACGAGCAGTACTTC. Translated: CASSPGLASYEQYF.

The gene calls are TRBV15 and TRBJ2-3; no clear D gene. V lost 6 bases, J lost 3 bases, and 10 bases lay in between. Germline assignment: CDR1 LNHNV and CDR2 YYDKDF (reference sequence). The length of the CDR3 is 13 residues. This CDR3 reads CATRVSSTDTQYF. The CDR3 region has the DNA TGTGCCACCAGGGTTTCTAGTACAGATACGCAGTATTTT. The full variable domain, with the rest looked up from reference TRBV15 and TRBJ2-3, is DAMVIQNPRYQVTQFGKPVTLSCSQTLNHNVMYWYQQKSSQAPKLLFHYYDKDFNNEADTPDNFQSRRPNTSFCFLDIRSPGLGDTAMYLCATRVSSTDTQYFGPGTRLTVL.

The chain combines TRBV6-1 with TRBJ2-5; D gene unclear. With the DNA end fitting TRBJ2-7 better, the J assignment may be wrong. Germline V CDR1 and CDR2: MNHNS, SASEGT. The CDR3 sequence is 16 residues long. The CDR3 DNA reads TGTGCCAGCAGTGAAATTGGATCCTTTAGCTCCTACGAGCAGTACTTC. Translated: CASSEIGSFSSYEQYF.

In its sample, this clone was seen once. The V call is TRBV7-3, the J call TRBJ2-1; possibly TRBD2 for D (7 bases). Germline CDR1 and CDR2: SGHTA and FQGTGA. This CDR3 has 17 residues. V gave up 3 bases and J gave up 2 bases, with 17 bases separating them. The CDR3 region has the DNA TGTGCCAGCAGCTTCTTCGGGGGGCAGTATGCCTACAATGAGCAGTTCTTC. It specifies CASSFFGGQYAYNEQFF.